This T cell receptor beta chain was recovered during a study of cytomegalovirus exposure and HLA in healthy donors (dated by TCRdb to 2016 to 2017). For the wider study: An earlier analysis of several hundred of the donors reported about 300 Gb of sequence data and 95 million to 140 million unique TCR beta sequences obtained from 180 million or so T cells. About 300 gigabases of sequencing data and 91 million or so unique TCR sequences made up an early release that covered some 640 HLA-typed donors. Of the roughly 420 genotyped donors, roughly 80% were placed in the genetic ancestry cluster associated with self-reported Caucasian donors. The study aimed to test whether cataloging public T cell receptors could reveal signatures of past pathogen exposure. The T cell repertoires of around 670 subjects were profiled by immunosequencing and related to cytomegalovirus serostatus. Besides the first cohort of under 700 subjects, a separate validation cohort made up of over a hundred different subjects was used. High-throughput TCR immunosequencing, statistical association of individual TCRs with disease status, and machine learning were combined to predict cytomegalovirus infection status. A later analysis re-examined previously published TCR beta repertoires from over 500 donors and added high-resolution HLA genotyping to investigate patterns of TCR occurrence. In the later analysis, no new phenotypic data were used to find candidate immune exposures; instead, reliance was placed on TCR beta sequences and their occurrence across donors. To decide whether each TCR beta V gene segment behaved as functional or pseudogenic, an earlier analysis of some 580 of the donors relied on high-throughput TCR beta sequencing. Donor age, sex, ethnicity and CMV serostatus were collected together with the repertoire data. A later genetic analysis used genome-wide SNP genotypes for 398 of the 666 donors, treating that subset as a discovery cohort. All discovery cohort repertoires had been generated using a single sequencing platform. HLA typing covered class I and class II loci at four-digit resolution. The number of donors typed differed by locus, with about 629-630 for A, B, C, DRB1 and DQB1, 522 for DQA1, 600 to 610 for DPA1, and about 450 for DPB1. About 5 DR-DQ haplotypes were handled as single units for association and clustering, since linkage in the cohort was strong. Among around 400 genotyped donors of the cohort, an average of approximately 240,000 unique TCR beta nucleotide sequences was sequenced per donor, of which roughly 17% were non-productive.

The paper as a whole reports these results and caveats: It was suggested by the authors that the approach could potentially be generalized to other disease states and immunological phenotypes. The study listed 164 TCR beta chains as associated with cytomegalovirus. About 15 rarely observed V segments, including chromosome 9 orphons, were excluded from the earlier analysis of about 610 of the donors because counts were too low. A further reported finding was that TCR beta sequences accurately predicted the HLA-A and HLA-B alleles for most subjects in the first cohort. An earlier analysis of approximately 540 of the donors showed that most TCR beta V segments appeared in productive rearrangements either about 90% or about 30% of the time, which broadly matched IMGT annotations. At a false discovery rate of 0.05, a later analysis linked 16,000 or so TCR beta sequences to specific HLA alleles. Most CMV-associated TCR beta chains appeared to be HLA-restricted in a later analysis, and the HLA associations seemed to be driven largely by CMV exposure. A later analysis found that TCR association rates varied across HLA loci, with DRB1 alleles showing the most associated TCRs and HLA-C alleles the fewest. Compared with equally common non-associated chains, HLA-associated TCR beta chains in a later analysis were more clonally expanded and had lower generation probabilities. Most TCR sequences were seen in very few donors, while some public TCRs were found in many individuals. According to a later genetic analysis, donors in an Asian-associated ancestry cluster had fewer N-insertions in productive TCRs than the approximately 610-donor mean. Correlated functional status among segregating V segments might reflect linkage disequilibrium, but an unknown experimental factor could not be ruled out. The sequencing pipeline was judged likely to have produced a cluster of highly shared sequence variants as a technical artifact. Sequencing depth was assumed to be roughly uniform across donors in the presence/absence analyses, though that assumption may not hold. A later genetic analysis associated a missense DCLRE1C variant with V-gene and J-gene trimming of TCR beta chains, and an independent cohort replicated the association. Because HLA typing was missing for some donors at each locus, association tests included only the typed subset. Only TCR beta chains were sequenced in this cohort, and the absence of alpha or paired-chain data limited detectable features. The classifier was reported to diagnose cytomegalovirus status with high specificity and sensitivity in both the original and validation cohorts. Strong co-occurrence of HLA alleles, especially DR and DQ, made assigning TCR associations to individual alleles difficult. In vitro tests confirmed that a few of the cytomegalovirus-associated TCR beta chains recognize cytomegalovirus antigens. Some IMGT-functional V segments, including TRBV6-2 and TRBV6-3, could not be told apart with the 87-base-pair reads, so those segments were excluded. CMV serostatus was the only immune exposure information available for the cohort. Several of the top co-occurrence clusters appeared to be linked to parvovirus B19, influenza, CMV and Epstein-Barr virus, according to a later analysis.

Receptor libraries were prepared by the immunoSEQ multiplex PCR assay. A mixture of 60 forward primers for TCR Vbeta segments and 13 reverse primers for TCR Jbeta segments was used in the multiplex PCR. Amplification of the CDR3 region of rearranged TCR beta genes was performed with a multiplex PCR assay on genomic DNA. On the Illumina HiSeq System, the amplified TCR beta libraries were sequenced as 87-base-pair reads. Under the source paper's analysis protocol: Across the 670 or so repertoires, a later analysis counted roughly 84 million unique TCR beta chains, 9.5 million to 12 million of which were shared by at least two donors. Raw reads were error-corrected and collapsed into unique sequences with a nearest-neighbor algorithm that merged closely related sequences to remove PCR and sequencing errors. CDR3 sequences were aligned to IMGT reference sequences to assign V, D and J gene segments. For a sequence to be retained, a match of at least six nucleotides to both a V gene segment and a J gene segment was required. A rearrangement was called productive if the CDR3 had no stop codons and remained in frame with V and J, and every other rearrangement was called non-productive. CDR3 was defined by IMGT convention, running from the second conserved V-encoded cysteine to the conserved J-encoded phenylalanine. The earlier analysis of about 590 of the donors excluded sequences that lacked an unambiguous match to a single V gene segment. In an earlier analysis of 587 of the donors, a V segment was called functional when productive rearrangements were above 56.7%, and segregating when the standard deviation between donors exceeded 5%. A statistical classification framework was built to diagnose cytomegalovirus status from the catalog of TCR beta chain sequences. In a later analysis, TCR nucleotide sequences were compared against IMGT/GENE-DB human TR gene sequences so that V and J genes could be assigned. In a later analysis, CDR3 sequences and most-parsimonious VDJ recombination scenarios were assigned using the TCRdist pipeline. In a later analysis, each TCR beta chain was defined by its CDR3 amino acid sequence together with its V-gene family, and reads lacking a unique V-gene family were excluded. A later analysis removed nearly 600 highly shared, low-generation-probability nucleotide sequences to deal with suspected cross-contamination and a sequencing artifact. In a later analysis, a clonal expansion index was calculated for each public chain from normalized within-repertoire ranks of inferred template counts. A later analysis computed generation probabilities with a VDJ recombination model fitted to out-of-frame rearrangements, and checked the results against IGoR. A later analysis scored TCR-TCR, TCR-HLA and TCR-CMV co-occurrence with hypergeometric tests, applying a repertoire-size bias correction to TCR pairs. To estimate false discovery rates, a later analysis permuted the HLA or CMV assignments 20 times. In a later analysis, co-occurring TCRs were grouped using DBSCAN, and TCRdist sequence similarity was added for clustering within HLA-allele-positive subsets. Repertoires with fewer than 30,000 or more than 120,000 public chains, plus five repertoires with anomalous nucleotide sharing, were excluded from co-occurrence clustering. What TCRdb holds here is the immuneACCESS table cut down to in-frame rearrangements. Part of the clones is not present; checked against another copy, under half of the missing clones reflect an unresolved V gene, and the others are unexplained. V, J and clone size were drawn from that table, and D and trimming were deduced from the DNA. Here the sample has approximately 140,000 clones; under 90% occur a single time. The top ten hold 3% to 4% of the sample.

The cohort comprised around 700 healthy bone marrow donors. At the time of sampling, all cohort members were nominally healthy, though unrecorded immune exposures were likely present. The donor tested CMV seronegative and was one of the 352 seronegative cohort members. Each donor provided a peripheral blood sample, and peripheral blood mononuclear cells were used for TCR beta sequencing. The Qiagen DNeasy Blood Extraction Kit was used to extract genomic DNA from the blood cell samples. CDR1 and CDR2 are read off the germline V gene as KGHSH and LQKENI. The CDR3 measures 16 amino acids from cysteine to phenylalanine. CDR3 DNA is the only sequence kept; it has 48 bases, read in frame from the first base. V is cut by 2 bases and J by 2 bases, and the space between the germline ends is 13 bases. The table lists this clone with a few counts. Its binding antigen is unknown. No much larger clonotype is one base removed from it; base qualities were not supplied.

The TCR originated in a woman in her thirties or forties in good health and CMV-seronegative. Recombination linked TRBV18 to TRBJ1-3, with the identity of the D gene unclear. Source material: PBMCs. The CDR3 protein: CASSPYQAGTGNTIYF. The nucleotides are TGTGCCAGCTCACCATACCAGGCCGGAACTGGAAACACCATATATTTT.